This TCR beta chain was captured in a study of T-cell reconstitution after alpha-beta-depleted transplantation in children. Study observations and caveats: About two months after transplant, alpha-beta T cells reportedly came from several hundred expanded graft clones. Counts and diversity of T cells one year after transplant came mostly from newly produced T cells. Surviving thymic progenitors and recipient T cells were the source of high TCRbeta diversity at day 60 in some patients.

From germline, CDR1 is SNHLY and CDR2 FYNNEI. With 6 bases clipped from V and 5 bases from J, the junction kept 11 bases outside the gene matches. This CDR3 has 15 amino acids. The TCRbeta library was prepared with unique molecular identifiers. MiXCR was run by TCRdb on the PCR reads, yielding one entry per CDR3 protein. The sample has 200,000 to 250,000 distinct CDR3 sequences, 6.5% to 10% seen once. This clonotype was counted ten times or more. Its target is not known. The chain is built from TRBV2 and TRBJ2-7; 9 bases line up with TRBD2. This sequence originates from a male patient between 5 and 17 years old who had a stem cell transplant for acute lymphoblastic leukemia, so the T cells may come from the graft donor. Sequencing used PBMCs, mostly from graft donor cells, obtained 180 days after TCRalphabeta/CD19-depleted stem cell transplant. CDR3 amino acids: CASSELTSGANEQYF. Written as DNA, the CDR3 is TGTGCCAGCAGCGAATTGACTAGCGGTGCAAACGAGCAGTACTTC.